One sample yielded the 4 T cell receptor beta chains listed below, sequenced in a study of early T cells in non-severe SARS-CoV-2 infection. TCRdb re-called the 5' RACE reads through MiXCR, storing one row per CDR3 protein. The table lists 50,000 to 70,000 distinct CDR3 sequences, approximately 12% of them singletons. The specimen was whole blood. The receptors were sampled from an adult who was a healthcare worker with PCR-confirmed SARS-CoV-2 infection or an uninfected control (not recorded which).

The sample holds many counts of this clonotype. CDR3 loop: CASSLDAGPNNEQFF. In DNA, the CDR3 is TGTGCCAGCAGCTTGGATGCAGGGCCCAACAATGAGCAGTTCTTC. The chain carries TRBV5-5 and TRBJ2-1, with a possible D match to TRBD1 (5 bases). V lost 0 bases and J 5 bases, leaving 12 bases between the germline ends. The CDR3 spans 15 residues. Per the germline V gene, CDR1 is SGHKS and CDR2 is YYEKEE (reference sequence).

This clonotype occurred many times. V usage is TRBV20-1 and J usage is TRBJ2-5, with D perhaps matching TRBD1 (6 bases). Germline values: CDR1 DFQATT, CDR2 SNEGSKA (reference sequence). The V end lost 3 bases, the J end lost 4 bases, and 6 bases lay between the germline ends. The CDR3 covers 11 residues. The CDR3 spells CSARGAETQYF. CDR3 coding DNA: TGCAGTGCTAGGGGGGCAGAGACCCAGTACTTC.

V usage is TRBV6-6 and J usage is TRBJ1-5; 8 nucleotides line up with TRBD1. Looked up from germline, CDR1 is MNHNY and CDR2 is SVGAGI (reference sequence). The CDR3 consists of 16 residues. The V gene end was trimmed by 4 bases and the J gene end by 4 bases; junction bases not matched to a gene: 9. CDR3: CASSFTDRGRNQPQHF. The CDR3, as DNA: TGTGCCAGCAGTTTCACAGACAGGGGACGAAATCAGCCCCAGCATTTT.

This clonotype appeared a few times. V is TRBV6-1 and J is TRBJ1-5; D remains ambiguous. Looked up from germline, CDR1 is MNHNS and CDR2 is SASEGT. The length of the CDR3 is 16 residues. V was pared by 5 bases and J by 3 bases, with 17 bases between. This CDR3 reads CASSLGRPILNQPQHF. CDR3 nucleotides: TGTGCCAGCAGTCTGGGCCGGCCGATCCTCAATCAGCCCCAGCATTTT.